This T cell receptor (beta chain) was identified during a study of PD-1 blockade in classical Hodgkin lymphoma. Profiling relied on immunoSEQ multiplex PCR, and the TCRdb table lists in-frame clones only, not all of them. Altogether thousands of clones are present, roughly four fifths being singletons, with the ten largest covering less than 9%. V lost 5 bases, J lost 9 bases, and 7 bases stayed unmatched. Germline V gives CDR1 SNHLY, CDR2 FYNNEI. This CDR3 spans 15 amino acids. Every one of the patients relapsed after autologous stem cell transplantation (brentuximab vedotin exposure was variable). Researchers used magnetic negative selection to pull out pure CD4+ T cells from thawed PBMCs. The study recorded best responses of complete response, partial response or progressive disease.

The clonotype comes from a human donor with classical Hodgkin lymphoma. Sequenced here: CD4+ T cells from blood, sampled at baseline. The chain uses TRBV2 and TRBJ2-1; TRBD2 agrees at 13 bases. CDR3 in DNA: TGTGCCAGCAGTATGGGTAGGACTAGCGGGGGTGAGCAGTTCTTC. Its translation: CASSMGRTSGGEQFF.